This T cell receptor (beta chain) was captured by sequencing in a study of monozygotic twins with inflammatory bowel disease. CDR1 and CDR2 from the germline V gene are MNHNS and SASEGT. This CDR3 has 14 residues. TCRdb re-called the 5' RACE reads and shows each CDR3 protein once, DNA omitted. The sample holds about 160,000 distinct CDR3 sequences. V gene TRBV6-1 combines with J gene TRBJ2-5. The sample comprised blood. This TCR came from a human donor with ulcerative colitis or Crohn's disease, or a healthy co-twin of an affected twin (not recorded which). This CDR3 is CASSEGRIQETQYF.